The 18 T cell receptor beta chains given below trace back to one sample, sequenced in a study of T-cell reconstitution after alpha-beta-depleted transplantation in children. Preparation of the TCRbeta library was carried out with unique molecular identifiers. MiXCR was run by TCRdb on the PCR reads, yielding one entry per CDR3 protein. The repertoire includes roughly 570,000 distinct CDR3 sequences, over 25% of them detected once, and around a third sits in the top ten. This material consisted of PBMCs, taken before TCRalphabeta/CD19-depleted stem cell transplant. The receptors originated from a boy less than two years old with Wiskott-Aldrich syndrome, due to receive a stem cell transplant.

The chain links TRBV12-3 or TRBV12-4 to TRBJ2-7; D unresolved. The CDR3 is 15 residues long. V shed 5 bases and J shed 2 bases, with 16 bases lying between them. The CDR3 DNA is TGTGCCAGCAGTACCCCGCGGTTGTTCCCCTACGAGCAGTACTTC. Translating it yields CASSTPRLFPYEQYF.

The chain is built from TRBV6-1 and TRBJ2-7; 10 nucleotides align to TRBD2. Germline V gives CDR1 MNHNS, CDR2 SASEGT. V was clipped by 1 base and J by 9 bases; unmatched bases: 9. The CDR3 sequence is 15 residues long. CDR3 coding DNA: TGTGCCAGCAGTGAAGGCTTAGCGGGAGGACTTGGGCAGTACTTC. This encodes CASSEGLAGGLGQYF.

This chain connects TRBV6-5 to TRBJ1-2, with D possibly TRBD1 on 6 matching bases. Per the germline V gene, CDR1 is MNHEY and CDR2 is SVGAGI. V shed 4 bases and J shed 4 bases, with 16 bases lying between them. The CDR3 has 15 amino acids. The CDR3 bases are TGTGCCAGCAGTTCAGGAGGGGGTGGGATCTATGGCTACACCTTC. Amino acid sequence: CASSSGGGGIYGYTF.

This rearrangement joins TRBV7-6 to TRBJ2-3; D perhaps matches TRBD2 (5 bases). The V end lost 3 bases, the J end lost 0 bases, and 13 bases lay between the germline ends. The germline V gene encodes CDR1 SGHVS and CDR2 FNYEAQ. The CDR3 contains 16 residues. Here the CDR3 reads CASSLRAEKSTDTQYF. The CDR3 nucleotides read TGTGCCAGCAGCTTGAGGGCAGAGAAGAGCACAGATACGCAGTATTTT. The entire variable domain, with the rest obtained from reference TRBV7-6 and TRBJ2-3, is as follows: GAGVSQSPRYKVTKRGQDVALRCDPISGHVSLYWYRQALGQGPEFLTYFNYEAQQDKSGLPNDRFSAERPEGSISTLTIQRTEQRDSAMYRCASSLRAEKSTDTQYFGPGTRLTVL.

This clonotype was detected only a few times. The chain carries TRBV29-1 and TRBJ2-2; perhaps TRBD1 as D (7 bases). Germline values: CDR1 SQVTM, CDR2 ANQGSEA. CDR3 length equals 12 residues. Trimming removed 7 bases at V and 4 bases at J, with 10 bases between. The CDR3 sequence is CSGRDSTGELFF. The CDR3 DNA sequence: TGCAGCGGGAGGGACAGCACCGGGGAGCTGTTTTTT.

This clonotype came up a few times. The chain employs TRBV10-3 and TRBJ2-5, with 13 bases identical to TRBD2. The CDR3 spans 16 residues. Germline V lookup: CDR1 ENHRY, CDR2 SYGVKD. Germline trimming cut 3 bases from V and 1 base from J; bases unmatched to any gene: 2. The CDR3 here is CAISDGLAGAQETQYF. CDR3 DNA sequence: TGTGCCATCAGTGATGGACTAGCGGGAGCCCAAGAGACCCAGTACTTC.

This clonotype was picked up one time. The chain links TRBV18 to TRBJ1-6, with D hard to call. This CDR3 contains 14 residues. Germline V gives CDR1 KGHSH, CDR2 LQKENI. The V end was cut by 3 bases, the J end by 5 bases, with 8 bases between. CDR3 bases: TGTGCCAGCTCACCGAAAGGAGATAATTCACCCCTCCACTTT. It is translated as CASSPKGDNSPLHF. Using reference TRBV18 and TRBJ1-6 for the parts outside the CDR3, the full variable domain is NAGVMQNPRHLVRRRGQEARLRCSPMKGHSHVYWYRQLPEEGLKFMVYLQKENIIDESGMPKERFSAEFPKEGPSILRIQQVVRGDSAAYFCASSPKGDNSPLHFGNGTRLTVT.

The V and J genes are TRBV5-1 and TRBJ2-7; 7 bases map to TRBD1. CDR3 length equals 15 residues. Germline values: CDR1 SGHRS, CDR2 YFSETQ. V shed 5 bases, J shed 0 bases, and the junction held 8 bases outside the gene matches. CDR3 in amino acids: CASSLGTVFSYEQYF. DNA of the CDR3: TGCGCCAGCAGTCTGGGGACAGTCTTCTCCTACGAGCAGTACTTC.

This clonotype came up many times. The CDR3 reads CASSASSGRGSGELFF. CDR3 DNA sequence: TGTGCCAGCAGCGCCTCTAGCGGGAGGGGTAGCGGGGAGCTGTTTTTT. V and J are TRBV7-2 and TRBJ2-2; 12 bases fit TRBD2. J lost 7 bases, V lost 5 bases, and 8 bases had no gene match. From germline, CDR1 is SGHTA and CDR2 FQGNSA. The CDR3 totals 16 residues.

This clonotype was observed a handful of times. The CDR3 DNA follows: TGCGCCAGCAGCTCCTCGTCCTCCCAAGAGACCCAGTACTTC. This codes for CASSSSSSQETQYF. V and J are TRBV5-1 and TRBJ2-5; D unclear. This CDR3 comprises 14 residues. Germline lookup yields CDR1 SGHRS and CDR2 YFSETQ. Trimming removed 3 bases from V and 1 base from J, with 10 bases in between.

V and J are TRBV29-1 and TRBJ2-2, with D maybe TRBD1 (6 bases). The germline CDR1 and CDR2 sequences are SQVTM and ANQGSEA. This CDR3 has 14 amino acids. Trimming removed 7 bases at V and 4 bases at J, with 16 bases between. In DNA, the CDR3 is TGCAGCGGCCGGACAGTCGGCGGCACCGGGGAGCTGTTTTTT. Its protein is CSGRTVGGTGELFF.

The DNA of the CDR3 is TGCAGCGTTGAAGTGGGGACAGGGGGACAGCCCCAGCATTTT. It translates to CSVEVGTGGQPQHF. V is TRBV29-1 and J is TRBJ1-5, with TRBD1 matching 11 bases. The CDR3 has 14 residues. The ends lost 1 base at V and 7 bases at J; junction bases unmatched: 3. Per the germline V gene, CDR1 is SQVTM and CDR2 is ANQGSEA. The variable domain in full, with the rest retrieved from reference TRBV29-1 and TRBJ1-5, is SAVISQKPSRDICQRGTSLTIQCQVDSQVTMMFWYRQQPGQSLTLIATANQGSEATYESGFVIDKFPISRPNLTFSTLTVSNMSPEDSSIYLCSVEVGTGGQPQHFGDGTRLSIL.

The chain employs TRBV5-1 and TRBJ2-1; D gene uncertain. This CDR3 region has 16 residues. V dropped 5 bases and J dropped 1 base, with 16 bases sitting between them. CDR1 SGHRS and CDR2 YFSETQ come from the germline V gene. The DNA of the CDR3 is TGCGCCAGCAGGTCCTCTGGCCCCTCTTCCTACAATGAGCAGTTCTTC. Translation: CASRSSGPSSYNEQFF.

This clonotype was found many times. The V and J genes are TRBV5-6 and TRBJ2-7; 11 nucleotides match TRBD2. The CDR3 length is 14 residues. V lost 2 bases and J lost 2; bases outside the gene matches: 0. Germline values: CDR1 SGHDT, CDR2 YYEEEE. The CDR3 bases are TGTGCCAGCAGCTTTAGCGGGAGGGCCTACGAGCAGTACTTC. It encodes CASSFSGRAYEQYF.

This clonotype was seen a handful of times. The CDR3 coding sequence is TGTGCCAGCAGCTCAGGACAGGGAAAATACGAGCAGTACTTC. Translating it yields CASSSGQGKYEQYF. The chain joins TRBV5-5 to TRBJ2-7; 8 bases agree with TRBD1. The V segment lost 3 bases and the J segment 4 bases; nucleotides outside the gene matches: 6. The CDR3 runs to 14 residues. Germline V gives CDR1 SGHKS, CDR2 YYEKEE (reference sequence).

This CDR3 is CSATSEGGSQPQHF. CDR3 DNA: TGCAGTGCTACGAGCGAGGGGGGCAGTCAGCCCCAGCATTTT. The gene calls are TRBV20-1 and TRBJ1-5; tentative D call: TRBD1 (6 bases). V was pared by 4 bases and J by 6 bases, with 16 bases between. This CDR3 comprises 14 residues. Germline CDR1 DFQATT, CDR2 SNEGSKA (reference sequence).

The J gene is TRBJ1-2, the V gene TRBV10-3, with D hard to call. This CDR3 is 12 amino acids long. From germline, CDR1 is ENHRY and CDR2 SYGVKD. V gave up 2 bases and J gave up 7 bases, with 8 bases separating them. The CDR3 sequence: CAISEGSPGYTF. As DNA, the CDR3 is TGTGCCATCAGTGAGGGCAGTCCTGGCTACACCTTC.

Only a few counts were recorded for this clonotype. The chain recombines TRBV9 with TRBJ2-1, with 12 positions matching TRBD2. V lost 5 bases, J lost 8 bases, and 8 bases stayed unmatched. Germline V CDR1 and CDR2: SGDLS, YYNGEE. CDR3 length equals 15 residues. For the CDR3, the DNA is TGTGCCAGCAGTTTGACTAGCGGGAGATTCGATGAGCAGTTCTTC. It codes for CASSLTSGRFDEQFF. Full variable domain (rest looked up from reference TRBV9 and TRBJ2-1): DSGVTQTPKHLITATGQRVTLRCSPRSGDLSVYWYQQSLDQGLQFLIQYYNGEERAKGNILERFSAQQFPDLHSELNLSSLELGDSALYFCASSLTSGRFDEQFFGPGTRLTVL.